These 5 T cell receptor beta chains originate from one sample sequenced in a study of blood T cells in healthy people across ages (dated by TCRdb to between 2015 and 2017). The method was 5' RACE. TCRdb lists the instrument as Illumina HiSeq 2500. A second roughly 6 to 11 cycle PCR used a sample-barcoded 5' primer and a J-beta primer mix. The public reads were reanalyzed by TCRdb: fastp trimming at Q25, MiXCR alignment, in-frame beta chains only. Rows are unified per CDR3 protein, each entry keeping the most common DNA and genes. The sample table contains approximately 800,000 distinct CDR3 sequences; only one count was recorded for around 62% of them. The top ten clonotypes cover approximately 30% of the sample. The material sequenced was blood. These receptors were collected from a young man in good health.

The DNA of the CDR3 is TGTGCCAGCAGCTTCCAGGGCGGGACAGCTTACAATGAGCAGTTCTTC. It encodes CASSFQGGTAYNEQFF. The chain combines TRBV7-6 with TRBJ2-1, with a possible D match to TRBD1 (7 bases). Germline CDR1 SGHVS, CDR2 FNYEAQ. CDR3 size: 16 residues. V dropped 3 bases and J dropped 4 bases, with 16 bases sitting between them.

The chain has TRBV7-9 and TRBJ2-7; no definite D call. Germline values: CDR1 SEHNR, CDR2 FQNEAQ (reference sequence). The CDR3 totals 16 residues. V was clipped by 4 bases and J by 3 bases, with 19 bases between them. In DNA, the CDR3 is TGTGCCAGCAGCTCTCCTCTCGGCGGATTGAACTACGAGCAGTACTTC. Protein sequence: CASSSPLGGLNYEQYF.

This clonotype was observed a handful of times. The CDR3 nucleotides are TGCGCCAGCAGCCACGGACCCAATGAGCAGTTCTTC. This gives the protein CASSHGPNEQFF. J is TRBJ2-1 and V is TRBV4-3; D is uncertain. V gave up 3 bases and J gave up 6 bases, with 6 bases separating them. The CDR3 runs to 12 residues. Per germline, CDR1 LGHNA and CDR2 YSLEER.

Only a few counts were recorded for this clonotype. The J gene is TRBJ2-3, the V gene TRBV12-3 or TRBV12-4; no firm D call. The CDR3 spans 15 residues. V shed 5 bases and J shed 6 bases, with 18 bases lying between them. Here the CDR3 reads CASSPDILIRDTQYF. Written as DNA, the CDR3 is TGTGCCAGCAGTCCAGATATTCTAATTCGGGATACGCAGTATTTT.

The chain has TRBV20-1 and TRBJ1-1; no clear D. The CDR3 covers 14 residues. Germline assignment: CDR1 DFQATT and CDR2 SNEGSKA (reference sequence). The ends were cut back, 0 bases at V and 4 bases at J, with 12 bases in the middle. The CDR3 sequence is CSARDIGFVTEAFF. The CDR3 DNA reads TGCAGTGCTAGAGATATCGGGTTCGTCACTGAAGCTTTCTTT.